What follows is one T cell receptor (beta chain) and its context. Its specificity is not known. TCR beta CDR3 regions were amplified from RNA transcripts. With the HTBI primer set, the TCR CDR3 went through a first round of RT-PCR. TCRdb reprocessed the multiplex PCR reads with MiXCR, giving one entry per CDR3 protein. The sample records about 610,000 distinct CDR3 sequences, approximately 16% being singletons. These data originate in a study of T cells in Graves' hyperthyroidism and ophthalmopathy. Study outcomes and limitations: A model of 13 V-J pairs discriminated ophthalmopathy from stable hyperthyroidism. Blood also carried most thyroid clonotypes expanded above 0.001.

This CDR3 is built from 13 residues. Germline CDR1 and CDR2: MGHRA and YSYEKL. V was pared by 4 bases and J by 5 bases, with 9 bases between. Sequencing used blood. This receptor was taken from a woman between 35 and 50 years old with Graves' ophthalmopathy. The chain combines TRBV4-1 with TRBJ1-5; D gene unclear. DNA of the CDR3: TGCGCCAGCAGCCCCCCTGGGGATCAGCCCCAGCATTTT. Residues: CASSPPGDQPQHF.